A selection of T cell receptor beta chains follows, all from one sample in a study of T-cell reconstitution after alpha-beta-depleted transplantation in children. TCRdb re-analysed the PCR reads in MiXCR, keeping a single row per CDR3 protein. The data hold some 830,000 distinct CDR3 sequences, with around 17% observed a single time. The sample in question was PBMCs, mostly from graft donor cells, obtained 360 days after TCRalphabeta/CD19-depleted stem cell transplant. Receptors originate from a male patient under 18 who had a stem cell transplant for acute lymphoblastic leukemia, so the T cells may come from the graft donor. Each CDR3 is given with its conserved first and last residue. The order of the fields is V gene, D gene, J gene, clone size, CDR3 protein, CDR3 DNA. D genes are given only for firm matches. Clone size, where shown, is once, few, many, or a class for clones that have expanded.

TRBV2	TRBD1	TRBJ2-2	few	CASSGTGFRGTGELFF	TGTGCCAGCAGTGGGACAGGCTTCAGGGGCACCGGGGAGCTGTTTTTT
TRBV18	.	TRBJ1-1	.	CASSPLQGVNTEAFF	TGTGCCAGCTCACCCTTACAGGGAGTGAACACTGAAGCTTTCTTT
TRBV4-1	TRBD2	TRBJ2-7	many	CASRLAGGSYEQYF	TGTGCCAGCAGGCTAGCGGGAGGCTCCTACGAGCAGTACTTC
TRBV5-1	TRBD2	TRBJ2-6	few	CASSPPREAFPSGANVLTF	TGCGCCAGCAGTCCCCCCCGGGAGGCCTTTCCCTCTGGGGCCAACGTCCTGACTTTC
TRBV7-6	.	TRBJ1-4	few	CASNRGPTNEKLFF	TGTGCCTCTAACCGGGGTCCAACTAATGAAAAACTGTTTTTT
TRBV20-1	.	TRBJ2-1	many	CSARDLASFRQEKMQFF	TGCAGTGCTAGAGATTTGGCGAGTTTTAGGCAGGAAAAGATGCAGTTCTTC
TRBV2	.	TRBJ1-5	few	CASSKGGRAEPQHF	TGTGCCAGCAGCAAGGGAGGCCGAGCGGAGCCCCAGCATTTT
TRBV12-5	.	TRBJ2-1	many	CASGSSGPYNEQFF	TGTGCTAGTGGTTCCTCGGGCCCCTACAATGAGCAGTTCTTC
TRBV5-1	TRBD1	TRBJ2-7	.	CASSLVGTVYYEQYF	TGCGCCAGCAGCTTGGTAGGGACAGTCTACTACGAGCAGTACTTC
TRBV7-6	TRBD2	TRBJ2-3	many	CASSFSLAGVVTDTQYF	TGTGCCAGCAGCTTTTCCCTAGCGGGAGTGGTCACAGATACGCAGTATTTT
TRBV10-3	.	TRBJ2-7	.	CAISGRGAYEQYF	TGTGCCATCTCAGGCAGGGGGGCCTACGAGCAGTACTTC
TRBV12-3/TRBV12-4	.	TRBJ2-3	few	CASSHTGSTDTQYF	TGTGCCAGCAGTCACACAGGGTCCACAGATACGCAGTATTTT
TRBV7-2	TRBD2	TRBJ2-1	many	CASSGTSGSNEQFF	TGTGCCAGCAGTGGGACTAGCGGGAGCAATGAGCAGTTCTTC